The clone carrying this T cell receptor beta chain has more than one count but fewer than ten. Trimming left V 7 bases short and J 1 base short, with 7 bases between. CDR3 length equals 12 residues. CDR1 is DFQATT and CDR2 is SNEGSKA in the germline V gene (reference sequence). MiXCR, applied by TCRdb to the RT-PCR reads, yields one record per CDR3 protein. The sample has hundreds of thousands of distinct CDR3 sequences; more than 13% are singletons. The sequenced sample consisted of memory CD4+ T cells from blood. This receptor was obtained from a female donor in good health, serving as a healthy control. The chain couples TRBV20-1 to TRBJ1-4; D unresolved. The CDR3 DNA reads as TGCAGTGTACCAGTAACTAATGAAAAACTGTTTTTT. Encoded protein: CSVPVTNEKLFF.